A single sample gave rise to the 19 T cell receptor beta chains below, sequenced in a study of post-analysis software for immune sequencing data. Study observations and caveats: Relative to controls, patients had five TRBV segments at higher frequency, with TRBV5-6, TRBV5-1 and TRBV20-1 among these.

These receptors are not linked to any known antigen. Every TCR beta cDNA library bore unique molecular identifiers. MiXCR, run by TCRdb on the PCR reads, gives a single entry per CDR3 protein. The repertoire includes under 200,000 distinct CDR3 sequences, approximately 28% of them detected once, and roughly 3.4% sits in the top ten. The specimen was blood. All receptors derive from a girl under 18 with multiple sclerosis.

This clonotype was counted between two and nine times. One end of the junction does not line up with germline, which may come from a read error. As DNA, the CDR3 is TGCAGGGCTACTAGCGGGAGGGGACGGGCCTACAATGAGCAGTTCTTC. This codes for CRATSGRGRAYNEQFF. The chain joins TRBV20-1 to TRBJ2-1; 13 bases are shared with TRBD2. Germline V gene data show CDR1 as DFQATT and CDR2 as SNEGSKA (reference sequence). CDR3 size: 16 residues.

The CDR3 is CSAEDRGTEAFF. In DNA form, the CDR3 reads TGCAGTGCTGAGGACAGGGGGACTGAAGCTTTCTTT. This sequence joins TRBV20-1 and TRBJ1-1; 10 positions match TRBD1. Trimming cost V 5 bases and J 5 bases; bases outside gene matches: 2. This CDR3 has 12 residues. CDR1 and CDR2 from the germline V gene are DFQATT and SNEGSKA (reference sequence).

V and J are TRBV5-6 and TRBJ2-7, with 8 bases fitting TRBD2. V was pared by 0 bases and J by 6 bases, with 5 bases of the junction left unmatched. Germline values: CDR1 SGHDT, CDR2 YYEEEE. This CDR3 has 14 residues. CDR3 residues: CASSLGAGAVEQYF. CDR3 nucleotide sequence: TGTGCCAGCAGCTTGGGAGCGGGAGCGGTCGAGCAGTACTTC. Combining the CDR3 with reference TRBV5-6 and TRBJ2-7 gives the whole variable domain DAGVTQSPTHLIKTRGQQVTLRCSPKSGHDTVSWYQQALGQGPQFIFQYYEEEERQRGNFPDRFSGHQFPNYSSELNVNALLLGDSALYLCASSLGAGAVEQYFGPGTRLTVT.

J is TRBJ1-4 and V is TRBV28; D gene unclear. Germline V CDR1 and CDR2: MDHEN, SYDVKM. The CDR3 covers 10 residues. V was clipped by 6 bases and J by 6 bases, with 2 bases between them. Written as DNA, the CDR3 is TGTGCCAGCAGGGATGAAAAACTGTTTTTT. Its translation: CASRDEKLFF. Filled out from reference TRBV28 and TRBJ1-4, the complete variable domain reads DVKVTQSSRYLVKRTGEKVFLECVQDMDHENMFWYRQDPGLGLRLIYFSYDVKMKEKGDIPEGYSVSREKKERFSLILESASTNQTSMYLCASRDEKLFFGSGTQLSVL.

The V and J genes are TRBV2 and TRBJ1-6; weak D call: TRBD1 (6 bases). The germline V gene encodes CDR1 SNHLY and CDR2 FYNNEI. The CDR3 consists of 15 residues. V lost 7 bases, J lost 5 bases, and 15 bases lay in between. This CDR3 reads CASNGFRTDNSPLHF. The CDR3 DNA reads TGTGCCAGCAACGGGTTCAGGACAGATAATTCACCCCTCCACTTT.

The V call is TRBV3-1, the J call TRBJ2-5; a possible D gene is TRBD1 (5 bases). Trimming took off 3 bases at V and 4 bases at J, with 9 bases between the two ends. The CDR3 has 13 residues. Germline V gives CDR1 LGHDT, CDR2 YNNKEL (reference sequence). CDR3 nucleotide sequence: TGTGCCAGCAGCCAGAAGGGGTTAGAGACCCAGTACTTC. Translating it yields CASSQKGLETQYF.

A word on this clonotype: A much larger clone lies one base from this, so it may be a read error. The rearrangement links TRBV3-1 to TRBJ1-2; D uncertain. V lost 2 bases and J lost 2, with 12 bases in between. Germline CDR1 reads LGHDT; CDR2 reads YNNKEL (reference sequence). The CDR3 has 15 amino acids. The CDR3, as DNA: TGTGCCAGCAGCCAATGGGAGCCGTCGAACTATGGCTACACCTTC. Amino acid sequence: CASSQWEPSNYGYTF. Based on the CDR3 plus reference TRBV3-1 and TRBJ1-2, the full variable domain is DTAVSQTPKYLVTQMGNDKSIKCEQNLGHDTMYWYKQDSKKFLKIMFSYNNKELIINETVPNRFSPKSPDKAHLNLHINSLELGDSAVYFCASSQWEPSNYGYTFGSGTRLTVV.

This CDR3 is CSAPLGEGDEQYF. The CDR3 DNA sequence: TGCAGTGCTCCCCTCGGGGAGGGGGACGAGCAGTACTTC. V and J are TRBV20-1 and TRBJ2-5, with D possibly matching TRBD2 (7 bases). The assigned J gene may be wrong: the sequence end matches TRBJ2-7 better. The germline V gene has CDR1 DFQATT and CDR2 SNEGSKA (reference sequence). The CDR3 has 13 amino acids.

The rearrangement links TRBV28 to TRBJ1-5, with TRBD1 as a possible D gene (5 bases). The V gene lost 8 bases and the J gene lost 1 base, with 12 bases spanning the gap. CDR1 is MDHEN, CDR2 SYDVKM, per germline. The CDR3 totals 14 residues. This chain's CDR3 is CASSGWDSNQPQHF. The CDR3 DNA is TGTGCCAGCTCGGGCTGGGACAGCAATCAGCCCCAGCATTTT.

The DNA for the CDR3 is TGCAGTGCTAGGCGACTAGCGGGGGCCTCGAGCTCCTACAATGAGCAGTTCTTC. Translated, it gives CSARRLAGASSSYNEQFF. V and J are TRBV20-1 and TRBJ2-1; 12 positions match TRBD2. V shed 3 bases and J 0 bases; nucleotides not matched to a gene: 9. Germline lookup yields CDR1 DFQATT and CDR2 SNEGSKA (reference sequence). This CDR3 has 18 amino acids.

As regards this clonotype: This may be a read error: a much more frequent sequence differs by one nucleotide. The chain employs TRBV27 and TRBJ2-1, with D possibly matching TRBD1 (6 bases). This CDR3 is built from 24 residues. Germline-derived CDR1 and CDR2 are MNHEY and SMNVEV (reference sequence). The CDR3 DNA reads as TGTGCCAGCAGTCCCCAGGGGTACTACAATGAGCAGTTTCTCCCCACATTCGACCTGGGTGAGCGGTTCTTC. It codes for CASSPQGYYNEQFLPTFDLGERFF.

The table lists this clonotype with a few counts. The chain uses TRBV9 and TRBJ1-1; TRBD1 aligns across 11 bases. The CDR3 length is 16 residues. Per germline, CDR1 SGDLS and CDR2 YYNGEE. V shed 4 bases and J 0 bases; nucleotides not matched to a gene: 5. The CDR3 sequence is CASSSGQGAMNTEAFF. Written as DNA, the CDR3 is TGTGCCAGCAGCTCAGGACAGGGGGCTATGAACACTGAAGCTTTCTTT.

A remark on this clonotype: One base away lies a much larger clone, so this may be a sequencing read error. The chain carries TRBV20-1 and TRBJ2-7; unclear D gene. The germline V and J ends were trimmed by 3 bases and 4 bases, with 16 bases remaining between them. The CDR3 length is 14 residues. Germline V gene lookup returns CDR1 DFQATT and CDR2 SNEGSKA (reference sequence). CDR3 amino acids: CSASPRPQIYEQYF. DNA for the CDR3: TGCAGTGCTAGCCCCCGCCCCCAGATTTACGAGCAGTACTTC.

V usage is TRBV5-1 and J usage is TRBJ1-1, with 9 positions matching TRBD1. The CDR3 runs 15 residues. V lost 1 base, J lost 4 bases, and 5 bases stayed unmatched. CDR1 SGHRS and CDR2 YFSETQ come from the germline V gene. The CDR3 here is CASSLLGQGGTEAFF. CDR3 bases: TGCGCCAGCAGCTTGTTGGGACAGGGAGGCACTGAAGCTTTCTTT.

The chain combines TRBV9 with TRBJ1-1; perhaps TRBD1 as D (5 bases). Trimming removed 0 bases from V and 7 bases from J, with 13 bases in between. The V gene's germline CDR1 is SGDLS and CDR2 YYNGEE. CDR3 length: 14 residues. CDR3 loop: CASSVVEGRGEAFF. CDR3 DNA sequence: TGTGCCAGCAGCGTAGTAGAGGGGCGGGGTGAAGCTTTCTTT.

V and J are TRBV5-1 and TRBJ1-2, with a possible D match to TRBD1 (5 bases). The V end lost 0 bases, the J end lost 6 bases, and 15 bases lay between the germline ends. Germline V gene data show CDR1 as SGHRS and CDR2 as YFSETQ. The CDR3 runs 15 residues. DNA of the CDR3: TGCGCCAGCAGCTTGGCTTCATGGGGGTATGATGGCTACACCTTC. It specifies CASSLASWGYDGYTF.

This clonotype has a count of ten or more. V gene TRBV7-9 combines with J gene TRBJ2-1, with TRBD2 identical over 10 bases. V dropped 8 bases and J dropped 3; count of bases not matched to a gene: 16. Germline CDR1 SEHNR, CDR2 FQNEAQ (reference sequence). The CDR3 contains 18 residues. CDR3 sequence reads: CASRQRGGLVKDYNEQFF. CDR3 bases: TGTGCCAGCCGCCAGCGGGGGGGATTGGTTAAGGACTACAATGAGCAGTTCTTC.

The chain has TRBV7-2 and TRBJ1-1; possibly TRBD1 for D (5 bases). The ends were cut back, 1 base at V and 5 bases at J, with 11 bases in the middle. From germline, CDR1 is SGHTA and CDR2 FQGNSA. The CDR3 consists of 14 residues. This chain's CDR3 is CASSLGDLGTEAFF. As DNA, the CDR3 is TGTGCCAGCAGCTTAGGGGACCTGGGGACTGAAGCTTTCTTT.

This clonotype was counted ten times or more. The chain uses TRBV20-1 and TRBJ2-3; D might be TRBD1 (5 bases). From germline, CDR1 is DFQATT and CDR2 SNEGSKA (reference sequence). The CDR3 extends over 15 amino acids. The V gene lost 5 bases and the J gene lost 0 bases, with 15 bases spanning the gap. The CDR3 nucleotides read TGCAGTGCTCTCACTGGACATCATAGCACAGATACGCAGTATTTT. It yields the protein CSALTGHHSTDTQYF.